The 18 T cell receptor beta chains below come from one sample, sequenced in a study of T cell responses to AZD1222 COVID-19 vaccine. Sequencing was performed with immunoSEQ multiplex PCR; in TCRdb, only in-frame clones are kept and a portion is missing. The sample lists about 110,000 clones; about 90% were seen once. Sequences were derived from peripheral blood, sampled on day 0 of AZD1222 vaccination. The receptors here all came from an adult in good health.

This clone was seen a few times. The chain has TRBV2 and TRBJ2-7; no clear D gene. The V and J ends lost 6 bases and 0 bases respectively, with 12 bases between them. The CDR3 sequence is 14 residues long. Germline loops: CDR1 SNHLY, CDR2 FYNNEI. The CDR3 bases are TGTGCCAGCAGGGTGGCGGCAAGCTCCTACGAGCAGTACTTC. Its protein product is CASRVAASSYEQYF.

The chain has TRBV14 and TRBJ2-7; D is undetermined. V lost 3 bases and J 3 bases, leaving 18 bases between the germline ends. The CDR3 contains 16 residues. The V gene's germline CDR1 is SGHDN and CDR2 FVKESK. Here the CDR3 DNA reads TGTGCCAGCAGCCATCCGCCAAAGGGTCTGAGCTACGAGCAGTACTTC. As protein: CASSHPPKGLSYEQYF.

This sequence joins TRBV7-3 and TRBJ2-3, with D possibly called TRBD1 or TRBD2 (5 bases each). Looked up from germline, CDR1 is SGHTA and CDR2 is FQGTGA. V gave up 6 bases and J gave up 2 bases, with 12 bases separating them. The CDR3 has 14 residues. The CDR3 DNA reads TGTGCCAGCAGAGGGGCAGCGGTCACAGATACGCAGTATTTT. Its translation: CASRGAAVTDTQYF.

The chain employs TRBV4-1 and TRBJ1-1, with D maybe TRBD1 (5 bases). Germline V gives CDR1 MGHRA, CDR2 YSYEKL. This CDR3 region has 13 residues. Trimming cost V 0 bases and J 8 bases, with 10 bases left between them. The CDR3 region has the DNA TGCGCCAGCAGCCAAGATAACGGGGGAGAAGCTTTCTTT. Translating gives CASSQDNGGEAFF.

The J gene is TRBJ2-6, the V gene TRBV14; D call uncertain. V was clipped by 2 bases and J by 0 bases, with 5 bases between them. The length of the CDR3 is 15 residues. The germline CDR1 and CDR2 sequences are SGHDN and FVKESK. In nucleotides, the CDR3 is TGTGCCAGCAGCCAATCTCGCTCTGGGGCCAACGTCCTGACTTTC. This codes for CASSQSRSGANVLTF.

Written as DNA, the CDR3 is TGTGCCAGCAGCCCCGGACTAGCGGGGGTGGCAGATACGCAGTATTTT. Its translation: CASSPGLAGVADTQYF. This chain uses TRBV7-9 with TRBJ2-3; 13 nucleotides agree with TRBD2. This CDR3 region has 16 residues. Germline V gives CDR1 SEHNR, CDR2 FQNEAQ (reference sequence). Trimming removed 5 bases from V and 4 bases from J; junction bases left unmatched: 6. Based on the CDR3 plus reference TRBV7-9 and TRBJ2-3, the full variable domain is DTGVSQNPRHKITKRGQNVTFRCDPISEHNRLYWYRQTLGQGPEFLTYFQNEAQLEKSRLLSDRFSAERPKGSFSTLEIQRTEQGDSAMYLCASSPGLAGVADTQYFGPGTRLTVL.

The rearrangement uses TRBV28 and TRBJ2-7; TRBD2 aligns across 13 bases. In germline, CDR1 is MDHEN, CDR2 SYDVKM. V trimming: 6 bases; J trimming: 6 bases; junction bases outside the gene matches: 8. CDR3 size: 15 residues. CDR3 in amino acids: CASRPGLAGISEQYF. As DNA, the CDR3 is TGTGCCAGCAGACCGGGACTAGCGGGGATATCCGAGCAGTACTTC. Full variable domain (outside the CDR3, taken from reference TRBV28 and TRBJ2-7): DVKVTQSSRYLVKRTGEKVFLECVQDMDHENMFWYRQDPGLGLRLIYFSYDVKMKEKGDIPEGYSVSREKKERFSLILESASTNQTSMYLCASRPGLAGISEQYFGPGTRLTVT.

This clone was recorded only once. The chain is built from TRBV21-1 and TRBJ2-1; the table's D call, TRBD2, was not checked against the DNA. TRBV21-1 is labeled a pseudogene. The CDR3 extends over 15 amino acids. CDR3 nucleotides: TGTGCCAGCAGCATGCGGGAGGGCCCGGACAATGAGCAGTTCTTC. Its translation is CASSMREGPDNEQFF.

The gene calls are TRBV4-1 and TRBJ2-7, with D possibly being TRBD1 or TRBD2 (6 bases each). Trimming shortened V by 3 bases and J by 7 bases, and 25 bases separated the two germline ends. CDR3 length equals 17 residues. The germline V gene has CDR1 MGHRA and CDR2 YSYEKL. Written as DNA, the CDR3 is TGCGCCAGCAGCCATCCTGGGGGCACCCGGGCGGCGGGGGAGCAGTACTTC. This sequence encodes CASSHPGGTRAAGEQYF.

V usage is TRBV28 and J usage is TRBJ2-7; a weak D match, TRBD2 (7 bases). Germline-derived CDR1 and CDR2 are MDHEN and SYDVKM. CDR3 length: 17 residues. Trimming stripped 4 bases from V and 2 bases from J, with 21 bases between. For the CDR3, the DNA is TGTGCCAGCAGTTCCCACAGGGTTCTAGCGGATCCCTACGAGCAGTACTTC. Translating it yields CASSSHRVLADPYEQYF.

The DNA of the CDR3 is TGTGCCAGCAGCCCGACAGGGTTCGGCTACACCTTC. This gives the protein CASSPTGFGYTF. The chain employs TRBV14 and TRBJ1-2; 7 bases map to TRBD1. Germline CDR1 and CDR2: SGHDN and FVKESK. The length of the CDR3 is 12 residues. The junction had 4 bases not matched to a gene; V was cut back by 4 bases and J by 8 bases. Filled out from reference TRBV14 and TRBJ1-2, the complete variable domain reads EAGVTQFPSHSVIEKGQTVTLRCDPISGHDNLYWYRRVMGKEIKFLLHFVKESKQDESGMPNNRFLAERTGGTYSTLKVQPAELEDSGVYFCASSPTGFGYTFGSGTRLTVV.

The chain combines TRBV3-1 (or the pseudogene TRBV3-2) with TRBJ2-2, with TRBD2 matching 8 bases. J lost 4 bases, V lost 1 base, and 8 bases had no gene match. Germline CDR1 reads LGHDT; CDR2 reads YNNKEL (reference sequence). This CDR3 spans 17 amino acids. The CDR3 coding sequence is TGTGCCAGCAGCCAAGCCGGCCGGGGGGGTGGCACCGGGGAGCTGTTTTTT. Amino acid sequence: CASSQAGRGGGTGELFF.

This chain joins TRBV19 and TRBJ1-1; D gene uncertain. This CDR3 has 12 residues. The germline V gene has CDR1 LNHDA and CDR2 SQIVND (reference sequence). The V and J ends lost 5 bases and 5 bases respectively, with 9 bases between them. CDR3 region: CASSLRETEAFF. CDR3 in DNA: TGTGCCAGTAGTTTAAGGGAGACTGAAGCTTTCTTT.

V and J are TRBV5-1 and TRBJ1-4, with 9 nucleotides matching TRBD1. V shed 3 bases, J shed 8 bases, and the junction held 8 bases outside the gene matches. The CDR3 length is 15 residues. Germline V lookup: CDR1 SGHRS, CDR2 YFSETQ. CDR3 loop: CASSSAQGASEKLFF. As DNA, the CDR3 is TGCGCCAGCAGCTCAGCACAGGGGGCATCCGAAAAACTGTTTTTT.

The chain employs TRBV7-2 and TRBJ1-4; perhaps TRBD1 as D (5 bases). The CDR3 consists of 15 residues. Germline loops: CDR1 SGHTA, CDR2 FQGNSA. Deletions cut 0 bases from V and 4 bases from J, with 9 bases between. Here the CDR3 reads CASSLAAGLNEKLFF. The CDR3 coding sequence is TGTGCCAGCAGCTTAGCGGCAGGGCTTAATGAAAAACTGTTTTTT.

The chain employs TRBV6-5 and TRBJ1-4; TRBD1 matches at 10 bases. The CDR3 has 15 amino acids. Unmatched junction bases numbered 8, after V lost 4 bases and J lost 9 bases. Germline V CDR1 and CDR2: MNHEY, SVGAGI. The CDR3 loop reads CASSSSGTGEQKLFF. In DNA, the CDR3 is TGTGCCAGCAGTTCTTCCGGGACAGGGGAGCAAAAACTGTTTTTT.

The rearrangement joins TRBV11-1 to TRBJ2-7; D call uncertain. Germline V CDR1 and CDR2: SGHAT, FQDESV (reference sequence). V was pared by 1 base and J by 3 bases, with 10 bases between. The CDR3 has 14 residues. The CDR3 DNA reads TGTGCCAGCAGCTTAGGCCCCGAGATCTACGAGCAGTACTTC. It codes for CASSLGPEIYEQYF.

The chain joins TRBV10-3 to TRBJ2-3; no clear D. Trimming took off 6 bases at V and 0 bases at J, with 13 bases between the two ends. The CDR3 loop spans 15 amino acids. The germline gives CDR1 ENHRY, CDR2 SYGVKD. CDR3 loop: CAISLAGASTDTQYF. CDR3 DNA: TGTGCCATCAGCTTAGCTGGTGCTAGCACAGATACGCAGTATTTT.